Listed here is a single T cell receptor (beta chain). Its antigen is not known. The data originate from a study of cytomegalovirus exposure and HLA in healthy donors. The length of the CDR3 is 16 residues. Germline lookup yields CDR1 MNHEY and CDR2 SMNVEV (reference sequence). Trimming took 7 bases from V and 6 from J; bases not matched to a gene: 14. General study points: Likely technical artifact: a cluster of highly shared sequence variants. Associated with cytomegalovirus, according to the listing, were around 170 TCR beta chains.

Vbeta (60) and Jbeta (13) primers were used in the PCR. Some clones are missing from TCRdb's copy, which holds only in-frame ones; the method was immunoSEQ multiplex PCR. The data hold 180,000 or so clones, with 77% observed a single time. This TCR was recovered from a female donor in good health and CMV-seronegative. V is TRBV27 and J is TRBJ2-1; 8 positions agree with TRBD1. The sample taken for sequencing was PBMCs. The CDR3 sequence: CASTLIGQGMSNEQFF. For the CDR3, the DNA is TGTGCCAGCACTCTAATAGGACAGGGAATGTCCAATGAGCAGTTCTTC.